This TCR beta chain was sequenced during a study of T cell responses to AZD1222 COVID-19 vaccine. Study conclusions and caveats: Mapped onto spike, vaccine-associated CD4 TCRs spanned it and were dominant at 160-218 and 743-854. The donors showed a predominance of white British ancestry and of females, with possible underestimation of clonal diversity. No day 14 peak samples; only post-peak repertoires were characterized.

TCRdb keeps only in-frame clones here, not all; method: immunoSEQ multiplex PCR. The sample includes about 98,000 clones, roughly 80% seen only once; the top ten take around 15%. Germline V lookup: CDR1 ENHRY, CDR2 SYGVKD. Trimming pared 3 bases from V and 0 bases from J, leaving 6 bases between. There are 14 residues in the CDR3. Concerning this clone: Its antigen is not identified.

This specimen was peripheral blood, taken on day 0 of AZD1222 vaccination. The TCR comes from an adult in good health. This rearrangement joins TRBV10-3 to TRBJ1-3; D unclear. The CDR3 sequence: CAISETFSGNTIYF. The CDR3 nucleotides are TGTGCCATCAGTGAAACCTTCTCTGGAAACACCATATATTTT.